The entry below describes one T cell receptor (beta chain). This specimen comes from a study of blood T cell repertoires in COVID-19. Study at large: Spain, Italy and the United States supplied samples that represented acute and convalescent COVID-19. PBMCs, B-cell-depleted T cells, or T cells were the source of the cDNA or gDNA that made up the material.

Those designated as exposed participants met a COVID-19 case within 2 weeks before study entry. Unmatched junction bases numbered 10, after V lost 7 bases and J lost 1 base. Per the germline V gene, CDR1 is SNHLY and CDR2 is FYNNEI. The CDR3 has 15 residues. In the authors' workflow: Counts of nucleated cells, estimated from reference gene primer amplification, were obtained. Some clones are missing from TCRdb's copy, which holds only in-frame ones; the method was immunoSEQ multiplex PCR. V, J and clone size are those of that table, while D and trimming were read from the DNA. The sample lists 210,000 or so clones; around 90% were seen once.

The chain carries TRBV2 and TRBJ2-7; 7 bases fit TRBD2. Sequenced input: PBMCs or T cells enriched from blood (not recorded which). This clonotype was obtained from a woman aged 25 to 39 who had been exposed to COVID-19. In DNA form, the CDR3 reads TGTGCCAGCAAAGTCTTAGCGGGCATTTCCTACGAGCAGTACTTC. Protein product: CASKVLAGISYEQYF.